This TCR beta chain was documented in a study of T cell responses to AZD1222 COVID-19 vaccine. The method was immunoSEQ multiplex PCR; TCRdb's version includes in-frame clones alone and lacks a portion of them. The data contain 60,000 to 85,000 clones, around 89% of them singletons. For this clone: Its antigen is not identified.

CDR3 length: 15 amino acids. Trimming took 4 bases from V and 4 from J, leaving 15 bases between them. Germline values: CDR1 SGHDT, CDR2 YYEEEE. Study observations and caveats: CD4 TCRs associated with vaccination spanned spike, dominating at 160-218 and 743-854. The study identified only six AZD1222 recipients as seropositive at baseline.

This TCR was recovered from an adult who received the MenACWY meningococcal vaccine as a control. This chain uses TRBV5-6 with TRBJ1-5; D is undetermined. The sequenced sample was peripheral blood, obtained 28 days after the second dose of the MenACWY control vaccine. Written as DNA, the CDR3 is TGTGCCAGCAGCGTGGGGTTTTCCTGGAATCAGCCCCAGCATTTT. Its protein is CASSVGFSWNQPQHF.